This T cell receptor beta chain was sequenced in a study of T cell changes during pregnancy in multiple sclerosis. The germline V gene has CDR1 SGHDN and CDR2 FVKESK. V was clipped by 0 bases and J by 5 bases; unmatched bases: 7. This CDR3 region has 17 residues. TCRdb keeps only in-frame clones here, not all; method: immunoSEQ multiplex PCR. Here the sample spans roughly 48,000 clones, just over 85% being singletons. The sequences come from CD4+ T cells from peripheral blood mononuclear cells, collected in the second trimester of pregnancy. The chain is built from TRBV14 and TRBJ2-7, with 13 bases fitting TRBD2. The sequence was collected from a female donor with multiple sclerosis, enrolled in a pregnancy study. As DNA, the CDR3 is TGTGCCAGCAGCCAAGAACCGGGACTAGCGGGAACAGACGAGCAGTACTTC. It encodes CASSQEPGLAGTDEQYF.